These 25 T cell receptor beta chains came from one sample sequenced in a study of blood T cells in healthy people across ages. With a J-beta primer mix and a sample-barcoded 5' primer, a second PCR ran about 6 to 11 cycles. Each CDR3 protein is one row after TCRdb ran MiXCR on the 5' RACE reads. The table includes 1,300,000 or so distinct CDR3 sequences, around 59% detected once. The specimen sequenced was blood. The receptor source for this set is a man aged 18 to 30 in good health.

The table lists this clonotype with many counts. This chain uses TRBV7-9 with TRBJ2-7; no reliable D call. Germline CDR1 SEHNR, CDR2 FQNEAQ (reference sequence). This CDR3 spans 12 amino acids. Trimming stripped 0 bases from V and 3 bases from J, with 3 bases between. The CDR3 region is CASSLANYEQYF. In DNA, the CDR3 is TGTGCCAGCAGCTTAGCCAACTACGAGCAGTACTTC. The full variable domain, rest sourced from reference TRBV7-9 and TRBJ2-7, is DTGVSQNPRHKITKRGQNVTFRCDPISEHNRLYWYRQTLGQGPEFLTYFQNEAQLEKSRLLSDRFSAERPKGSFSTLEIQRTEQGDSAMYLCASSLANYEQYFGPGTRLTVT.

The chain carries TRBV5-1 and TRBJ2-1; D is perhaps TRBD2 (6 bases). V dropped 4 bases and J dropped 5 bases, with 13 bases sitting between them. Germline V gene data show CDR1 as SGHRS and CDR2 as YFSETQ. This CDR3 spans 14 amino acids. CDR3 nucleotide sequence: TGCGCCAGCAGCCACAGCGGGCCCCACAATGAGCAGTTCTTC. This gives the protein CASSHSGPHNEQFF. Drawing the rest from reference TRBV5-1 and TRBJ2-1, the complete variable domain is KAGVTQTPRYLIKTRGQQVTLSCSPISGHRSVSWYQQTPGQGLQFLFEYFSETQRNKGNFPGRFSGRQFSNSRSEMNVSTLELGDSALYLCASSHSGPHNEQFFGPGTRLTVL.

V and J are TRBV12-3 or TRBV12-4 and TRBJ2-1; D possibly corresponds to TRBD2 (6 bases). The CDR3 length is 15 residues. Trimming left V 3 bases short and J 4 bases short, with 13 bases between. The CDR3 nucleotides read TGTGCCAGCAGTTTCGTCCGGGGGACGTACAATGAGCAGTTCTTC. Translating gives CASSFVRGTYNEQFF.

This chain uses TRBV6-5 with TRBJ1-4; unclear D gene. Trimming shortened V by 6 bases and J by 6 bases, and 14 bases separated the two germline ends. CDR1 is MNHEY and CDR2 is SVGAGI in the germline V gene. This CDR3 has 14 residues. CDR3 in DNA: TGTGCCAGCAGCAGACATGGAAGCGATGAAAAACTGTTTTTT. It translates to CASSRHGSDEKLFF.

This chain links TRBV12-3 or TRBV12-4 with TRBJ2-1; TRBD2 agrees at 11 bases. V was clipped by 1 base and J by 7 bases; unmatched bases: 6. The CDR3 runs to 16 residues. The CDR3 protein is CASSLGGLAGSNEQFF. The CDR3 DNA follows: TGTGCCAGCAGTTTAGGAGGACTAGCGGGTTCTAATGAGCAGTTCTTC.

This clonotype was seen only once. This sequence joins TRBV6-1 and TRBJ1-1; tentative D call: TRBD1 (6 bases). This CDR3 contains 15 residues. Trimming shortened V by 1 base and J by 5 bases, and 14 bases separated the two germline ends. The germline CDR1 and CDR2 sequences are MNHNS and SASEGT. Here the CDR3 DNA reads TGTGCCAGCAGTGAAGGGTGGGCCAGGGGAACTGAAGCTTTCTTT. Protein: CASSEGWARGTEAFF.

The chain joins TRBV24-1 to TRBJ2-5; possibly TRBD1 for D (5 bases). CDR1 is KGHDR, CDR2 SFDVKD, per germline. This CDR3 contains 13 residues. V was cut by 4 bases and J by 2 bases, with 7 bases left in between. CDR3 bases: TGTGCCACCAGTGACCCAGGGCAAGAGACCCAGTACTTC. It translates to CATSDPGQETQYF.

The chain employs TRBV15 and TRBJ2-5, with D possibly matching TRBD2 (6 bases). The CDR3 sequence is 13 residues long. The V gene lost 4 bases and the J gene lost 5 bases, with 11 bases spanning the gap. CDR1 LNHNV and CDR2 YYDKDF come from the germline V gene (reference sequence). CDR3 protein: CATSNRETETQYF. CDR3 DNA sequence: TGTGCCACCAGCAACCGGGAGACGGAGACCCAGTACTTC.

The chain is built from TRBV3-1 and TRBJ2-5, with 9 bases that match TRBD2. The J call could be wrong; TRBJ2-7 is a better fit for the DNA end. This CDR3 contains 16 residues. CDR1 and CDR2 from the germline V gene are LGHDT and YNNKEL (reference sequence). CDR3 loop: CASSQQAGTSNHEQYF. The DNA for the CDR3 is TGTGCCAGCAGCCAACAAGCCGGGACTAGCAACCACGAGCAGTACTTC.

The J gene is TRBJ1-2, the V gene TRBV29-1; the match to TRBD1 covers 11 bases. The CDR3 totals 13 residues. J gave up 7 bases and V 6 bases, and 7 bases lay outside the gene matches. The germline V gene has CDR1 SQVTM and CDR2 ANQGSEA. The CDR3 reads CSVGTGGSGGYTF. The CDR3 DNA is TGCAGCGTGGGGACAGGGGGTTCGGGTGGCTACACCTTC.

This clonotype was counted between two and nine times. The chain joins TRBV27 to TRBJ2-7; D might be TRBD1 (8 bases). The CDR3 loop spans 15 amino acids. Trimming removed 6 bases from V and 0 bases from J, with 15 bases in between. Germline V CDR1 and CDR2: MNHEY, SMNVEV (reference sequence). Here the CDR3 reads CASSPTGGGSYEQYF. The CDR3 DNA reads TGTGCCAGCAGCCCTACAGGGGGGGGCTCCTACGAGCAGTACTTC.

This clonotype showed up just a few times. A read error may produce the germline difference seen at one junction end. The chain couples TRBV29-1 to TRBJ2-1; D not certain. CDR1 and CDR2 (germline): SQVTM, ANQGSEA. The CDR3 contains 11 residues. CDR3 nucleotides: TGCAGCGGGGTCTCTGTGAATGGGCAGTTCTTC. It is translated as CSGVSVNGQFF.

This clonotype has only one observation. The chain recombines TRBV20-1 with TRBJ2-7; perhaps TRBD2 as D (5 bases). Germline lookup yields CDR1 DFQATT and CDR2 SNEGSKA (reference sequence). CDR3 size: 10 residues. Deletions cut 7 bases from V and 10 bases from J, with 14 bases between. In nucleotides, the CDR3 is TGCAGTGTCTCTCCGGGAAGCCAGTACTTC. As protein: CSVSPGSQYF.

V and J are TRBV28 and TRBJ1-1; D ambiguous. Deletions cut 10 bases from V and 0 bases from J, with 9 bases between. CDR1 is MDHEN, CDR2 SYDVKM, per germline. The CDR3 loop spans 12 amino acids. As DNA, the CDR3 is TGTGCCACCGGGAGGATGAACACTGAAGCTTTCTTT. Protein sequence: CATGRMNTEAFF. Full variable domain (rest looked up from reference TRBV28 and TRBJ1-1): DVKVTQSSRYLVKRTGEKVFLECVQDMDHENMFWYRQDPGLGLRLIYFSYDVKMKEKGDIPEGYSVSREKKERFSLILESASTNQTSMYLCATGRMNTEAFFGQGTRLTVV.

The chain employs TRBV2 and TRBJ1-2; D ambiguous. Germline CDR1 reads SNHLY; CDR2 reads FYNNEI. The CDR3 extends over 15 amino acids. Trimming took 2 bases from V and 4 from J, leaving 14 bases between them. The CDR3 here is CASSEFSGVAYGYTF. The CDR3 coding sequence is TGTGCCAGCAGTGAATTCTCAGGAGTCGCCTATGGCTACACCTTC. Full variable domain (missing parts from reference TRBV2 and TRBJ1-2): EPEVTQTPSHQVTQMGQEVILRCVPISNHLYFYWYRQILGQKVEFLVSFYNNEISEKSEIFDDQFSVERPDGSNFTLKIRSTKLEDSAMYFCASSEFSGVAYGYTFGSGTRLTVV.

V gene TRBV27 combines with J gene TRBJ2-3; D unclear. The CDR3 loop spans 15 amino acids. V shed 4 bases and J shed 1 base, with 12 bases lying between them. Germline assignment: CDR1 MNHEY and CDR2 SMNVEV (reference sequence). In DNA form, the CDR3 reads TGTGCCAGCAGTTCCGCGGCAGTTGGCACAGATACGCAGTATTTT. Translated, it gives CASSSAAVGTDTQYF.

V gene TRBV7-9 combines with J gene TRBJ2-7; 10 bases line up with TRBD2. With V trimmed by 2 bases and J by 5 bases, 6 bases remained unmatched. Germline CDR1 and CDR2: SEHNR and FQNEAQ (reference sequence). This CDR3 has 15 residues. The DNA for the CDR3 is TGTGCCAGCAGCTTACTAGCGGGAGAAGCGAACGAGCAGTACTTC. Its protein is CASSLLAGEANEQYF.

The chain is built from TRBV6-1 and TRBJ1-1, with 7 bases aligning to TRBD1. Germline V gives CDR1 MNHNS, CDR2 SASEGT. The CDR3 contains 14 residues. V lost 6 bases to trimming and J lost 3 bases; unmatched junction nucleotides: 7. DNA for the CDR3: TGTGCCAGCAGAGACAGACAGGGTTACACTGAAGCTTTCTTT. The encoded protein is CASRDRQGYTEAFF.

The V call is TRBV6-2 or TRBV6-3, the J call TRBJ1-6; D not certain. Germline CDR1 MNHEY, CDR2 SVGEGT. The CDR3 loop spans 17 amino acids. Trimming stripped 4 bases from V and 5 bases from J, with 18 bases between. The DNA for the CDR3 is TGTGCCAGCAGTTCCGGAAGGCCTTGGAAGGATAATTCACCCCTCCACTTT. Translation gives CASSSGRPWKDNSPLHF.

The chain combines TRBV6-6 with TRBJ1-1; D may be TRBD1 (6 bases). This CDR3 comprises 13 residues. V lost 2 bases to trimming and J lost 5 bases, with 9 bases between them. Germline assignment: CDR1 MNHNY and CDR2 SVGAGI (reference sequence). The DNA of the CDR3 is TGTGCCAGCAGTTACGCACAGGGAACTGAAGCTTTCTTT. The encoded protein is CASSYAQGTEAFF.

This clonotype showed up just a few times. V is TRBV29-1 and J is TRBJ2-2; TRBD2 is a possible D gene (6 bases). V lost 4 bases and J 5 bases, leaving 14 bases between the germline ends. The CDR3 totals 14 residues. Germline CDR1 reads SQVTM; CDR2 reads ANQGSEA. CDR3 coding DNA: TGCAGCGTTGTGAGGGAGGATAGTACCGGGGAGCTGTTTTTT. Its protein is CSVVREDSTGELFF.

This sequence joins TRBV11-2 and TRBJ2-4, with 7 bases fitting TRBD2. The J call may be mistaken, given a closer DNA end match to TRBJ2-5. There are 18 residues in the CDR3. CDR1 is SGHAT and CDR2 is FQNNGV in the germline V gene. CDR3 protein: CASSPQMSASGRMWTQYF. CDR3 bases: TGTGCCAGCAGCCCGCAGATGTCGGCTAGCGGCCGCATGTGGACCCAGTACTTC.

This clonotype turned up a few times. The chain links TRBV7-9 to TRBJ1-2; D is possibly TRBD1 (5 bases). CDR1 and CDR2 (germline): SEHNR, FQNEAQ (reference sequence). Trimming took 11 bases from V and 5 from J, leaving 15 bases between them. The CDR3 has 12 residues. The DNA of the CDR3 is TGTGCCGCTGGGAGCGGGGGATATGGCTACACCTTC. Its translation is CAAGSGGYGYTF.

V usage is TRBV29-1 and J usage is TRBJ1-2; 10 bases align to TRBD1. The CDR3 covers 13 residues. CDR1 and CDR2 (germline): SQVTM, ANQGSEA. In DNA, the CDR3 is TGCAGTGCTCAGACAGGGGGCGGCTATGGCTACACCTTC. Translated: CSAQTGGGYGYTF.

The V and J genes are TRBV5-4 and TRBJ2-5; 9 bases align to TRBD1. V shed 4 bases and J 5 bases; nucleotides not matched to a gene: 15. Germline V gene data show CDR1 as SGHNT and CDR2 as YYREEE (reference sequence). CDR3 length equals 17 residues. This chain's CDR3 is CASSPSGGTGFSETQYF. The CDR3 bases are TGTGCCAGCAGCCCCAGTGGTGGGACAGGGTTTTCCGAGACCCAGTACTTC.